The present entry profiles one T cell receptor beta chain with its context. Its antigen is undetermined. Sample-barcoded 5' priming and a J-beta primer mix drove a second PCR of about 6 to 12 cycles. All cDNA molecules were each tagged by a template-switch adaptor with 12 random nucleotides. TCRdb fed the 5' RACE reads into MiXCR, producing one record per CDR3 protein. Of some 1.6 million distinct CDR3 sequences listed, roughly 32% are singletons. The sample is drawn from a study of blood T cells in healthy people across ages. Study observations and caveats: The fall in TCR beta diversity per million T cells was roughly linear with age.

Trimming left V 6 bases short and J 3 bases short, with 18 bases between. The germline V gene encodes CDR1 MNHNY and CDR2 SVGAGI (reference sequence). The CDR3 has 15 amino acids. What was sequenced was blood. This TCR derives from a woman aged 25 to 39 in good health. V gene TRBV6-6 combines with J gene TRBJ2-7; D is possibly TRBD1 (6 bases). The CDR3 sequence: CASSPWGPNIYEQYF. CDR3 coding DNA: TGTGCCAGCAGCCCCTGGGGGCCAAACATCTACGAGCAGTACTTC.